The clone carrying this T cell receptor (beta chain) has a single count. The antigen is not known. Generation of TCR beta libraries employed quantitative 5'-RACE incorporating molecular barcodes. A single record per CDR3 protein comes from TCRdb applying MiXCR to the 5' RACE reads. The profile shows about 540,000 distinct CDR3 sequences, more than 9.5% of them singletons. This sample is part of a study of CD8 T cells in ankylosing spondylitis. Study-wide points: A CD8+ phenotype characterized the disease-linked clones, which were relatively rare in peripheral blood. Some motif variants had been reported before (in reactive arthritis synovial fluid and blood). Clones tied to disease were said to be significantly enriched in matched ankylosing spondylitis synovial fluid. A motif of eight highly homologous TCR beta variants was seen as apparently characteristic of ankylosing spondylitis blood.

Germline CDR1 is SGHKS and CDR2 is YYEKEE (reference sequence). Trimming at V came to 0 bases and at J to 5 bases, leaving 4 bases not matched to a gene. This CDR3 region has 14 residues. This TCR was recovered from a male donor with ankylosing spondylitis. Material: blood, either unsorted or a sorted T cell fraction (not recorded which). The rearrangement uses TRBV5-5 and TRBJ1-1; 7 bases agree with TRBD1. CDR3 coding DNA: TGTGCCAGCAGCTTGGGAGGGGGCTGGACTGAAGCTTTCTTT. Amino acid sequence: CASSLGGGWTEAFF.